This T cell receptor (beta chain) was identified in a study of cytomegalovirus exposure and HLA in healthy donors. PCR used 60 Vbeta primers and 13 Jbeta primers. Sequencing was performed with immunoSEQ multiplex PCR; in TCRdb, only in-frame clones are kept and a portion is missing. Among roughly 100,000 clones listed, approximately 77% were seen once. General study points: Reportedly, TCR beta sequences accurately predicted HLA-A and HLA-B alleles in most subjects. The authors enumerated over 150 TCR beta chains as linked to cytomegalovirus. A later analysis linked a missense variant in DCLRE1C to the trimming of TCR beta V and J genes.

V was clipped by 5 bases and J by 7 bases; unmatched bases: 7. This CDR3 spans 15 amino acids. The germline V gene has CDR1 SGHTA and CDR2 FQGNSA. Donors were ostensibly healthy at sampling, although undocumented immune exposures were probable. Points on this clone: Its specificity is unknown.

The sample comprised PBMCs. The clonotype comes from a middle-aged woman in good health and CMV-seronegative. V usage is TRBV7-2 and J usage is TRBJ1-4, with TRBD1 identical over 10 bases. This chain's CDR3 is CASSLDRGQAEKLFF. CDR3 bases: TGTGCCAGCAGCCTAGACAGGGGGCAGGCTGAAAAACTGTTTTTT.